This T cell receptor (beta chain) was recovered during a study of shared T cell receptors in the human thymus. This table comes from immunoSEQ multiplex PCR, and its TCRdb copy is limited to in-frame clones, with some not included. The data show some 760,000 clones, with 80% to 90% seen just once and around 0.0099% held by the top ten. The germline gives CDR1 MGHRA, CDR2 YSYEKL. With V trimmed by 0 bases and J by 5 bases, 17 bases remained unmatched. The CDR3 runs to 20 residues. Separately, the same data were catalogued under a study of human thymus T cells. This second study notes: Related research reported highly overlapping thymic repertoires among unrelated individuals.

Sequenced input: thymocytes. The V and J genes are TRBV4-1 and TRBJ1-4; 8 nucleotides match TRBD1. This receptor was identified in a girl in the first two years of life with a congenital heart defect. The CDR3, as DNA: TGCGCCAGCAGCCAAGAACCCCAGACAGGGGATAGCTCAAGGAATGAAAAACTGTTTTTT. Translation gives CASSQEPQTGDSSRNEKLFF.